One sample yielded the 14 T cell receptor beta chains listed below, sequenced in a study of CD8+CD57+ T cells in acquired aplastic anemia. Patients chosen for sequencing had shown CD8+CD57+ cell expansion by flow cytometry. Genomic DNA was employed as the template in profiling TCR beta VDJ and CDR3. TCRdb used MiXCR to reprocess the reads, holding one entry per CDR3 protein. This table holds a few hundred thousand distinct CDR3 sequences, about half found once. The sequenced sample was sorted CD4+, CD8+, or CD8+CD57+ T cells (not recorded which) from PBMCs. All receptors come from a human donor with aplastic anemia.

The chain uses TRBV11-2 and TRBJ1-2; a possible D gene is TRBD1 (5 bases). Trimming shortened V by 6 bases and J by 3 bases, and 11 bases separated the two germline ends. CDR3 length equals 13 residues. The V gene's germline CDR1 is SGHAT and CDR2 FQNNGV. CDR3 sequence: CASRAGFDYGYTF. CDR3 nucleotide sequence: TGTGCCAGCAGGGCAGGGTTCGACTATGGCTACACCTTC.

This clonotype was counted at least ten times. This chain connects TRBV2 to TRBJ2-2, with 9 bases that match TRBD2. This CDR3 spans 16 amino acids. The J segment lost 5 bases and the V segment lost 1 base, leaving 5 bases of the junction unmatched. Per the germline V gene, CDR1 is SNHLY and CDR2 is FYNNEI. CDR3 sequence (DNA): TGTGCCAGCAGTGAAGGTTGGCGGGAGGGTACCGGGGAGCTGTTTTTT. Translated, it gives CASSEGWREGTGELFF.

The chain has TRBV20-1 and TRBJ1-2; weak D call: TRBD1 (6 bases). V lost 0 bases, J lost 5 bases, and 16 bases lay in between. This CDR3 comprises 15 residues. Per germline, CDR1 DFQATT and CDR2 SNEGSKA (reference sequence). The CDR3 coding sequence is TGCAGTGCTAGAGATAGGAAGCGGGGGGCTTATGGCTACACCTTC. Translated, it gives CSARDRKRGAYGYTF.

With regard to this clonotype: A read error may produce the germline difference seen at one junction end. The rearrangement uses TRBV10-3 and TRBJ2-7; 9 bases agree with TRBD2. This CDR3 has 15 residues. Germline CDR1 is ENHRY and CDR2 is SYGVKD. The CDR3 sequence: CATSEGVASGNEQYF. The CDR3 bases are TGTGCCACCAGTGAGGGGGTGGCTAGCGGGAATGAGCAGTACTTC.

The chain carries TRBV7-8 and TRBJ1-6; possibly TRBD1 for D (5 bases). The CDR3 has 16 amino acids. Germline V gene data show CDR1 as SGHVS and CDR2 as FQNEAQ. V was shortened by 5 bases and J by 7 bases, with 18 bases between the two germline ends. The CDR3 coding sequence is TGTGCCAGCAGCGACTCCGGGACGGTGATAAATTCACCCCTCCACTTT. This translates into CASSDSGTVINSPLHF. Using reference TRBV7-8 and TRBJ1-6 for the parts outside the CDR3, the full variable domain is GAGVSQSPRYKVAKRGQDVALRCDPISGHVSLFWYQQALGQGPEFLTYFQNEAQLDKSGLPSDRFFAERPEGSVSTLKIQRTQQEDSAVYLCASSDSGTVINSPLHFGNGTRLTVT.

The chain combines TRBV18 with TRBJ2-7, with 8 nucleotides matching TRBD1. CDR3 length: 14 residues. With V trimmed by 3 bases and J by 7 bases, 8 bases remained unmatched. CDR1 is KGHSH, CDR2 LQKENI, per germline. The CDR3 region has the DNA TGTGCCAGCTCACCCCGGACAGGGACGAATGAGCAGTACTTC. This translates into CASSPRTGTNEQYF.

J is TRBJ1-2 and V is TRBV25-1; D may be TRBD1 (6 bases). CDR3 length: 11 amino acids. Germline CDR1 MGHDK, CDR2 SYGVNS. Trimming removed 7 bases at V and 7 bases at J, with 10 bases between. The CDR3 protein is CASTDRLGYTF. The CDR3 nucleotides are TGTGCCAGCACTGACAGGCTTGGCTACACCTTC.

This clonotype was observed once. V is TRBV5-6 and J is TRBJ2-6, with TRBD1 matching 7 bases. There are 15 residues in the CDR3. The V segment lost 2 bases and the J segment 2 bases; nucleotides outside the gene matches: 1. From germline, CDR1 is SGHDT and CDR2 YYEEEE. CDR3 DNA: TGTGCCAGCAGCTTCGGGACAGCTGGGGCCAACGTCCTGACTTTC. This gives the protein CASSFGTAGANVLTF.

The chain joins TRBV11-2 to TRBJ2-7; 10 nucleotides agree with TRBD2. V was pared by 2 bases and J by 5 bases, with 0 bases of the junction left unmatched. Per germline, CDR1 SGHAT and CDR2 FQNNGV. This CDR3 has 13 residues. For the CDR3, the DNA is TGTGCCAGCAGCTTACTAGCGGGAGACGAGCAGTACTTC. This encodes CASSLLAGDEQYF.

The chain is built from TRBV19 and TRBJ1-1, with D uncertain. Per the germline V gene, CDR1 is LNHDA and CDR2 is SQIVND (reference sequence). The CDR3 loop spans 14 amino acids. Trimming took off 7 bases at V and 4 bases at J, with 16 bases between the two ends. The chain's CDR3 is CASTVRTGFTEAFF. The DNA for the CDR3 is TGTGCCAGTACCGTCCGGACCGGTTTCACTGAAGCTTTCTTT.

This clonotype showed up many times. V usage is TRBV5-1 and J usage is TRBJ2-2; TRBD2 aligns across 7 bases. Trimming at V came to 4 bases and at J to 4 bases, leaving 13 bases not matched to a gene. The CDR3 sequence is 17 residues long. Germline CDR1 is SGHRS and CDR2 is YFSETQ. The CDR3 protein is CASSPGTTTAGTGELFF. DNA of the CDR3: TGCGCCAGCAGCCCCGGGACTACCACCGCCGGCACCGGGGAGCTGTTTTTT.

CDR3: CASSQKDRADSGNTIYF. For the CDR3, the DNA is TGTGCCAGCAGCCAAAAAGACAGGGCTGACTCTGGAAACACCATATATTTT. The V gene is TRBV9, the J gene TRBJ1-3; the match to TRBD1 covers 7 bases. CDR3 length: 17 residues. Germline V CDR1 and CDR2: SGDLS, YYNGEE. V lost 4 bases to trimming and J lost 0 bases; unmatched junction nucleotides: 10.

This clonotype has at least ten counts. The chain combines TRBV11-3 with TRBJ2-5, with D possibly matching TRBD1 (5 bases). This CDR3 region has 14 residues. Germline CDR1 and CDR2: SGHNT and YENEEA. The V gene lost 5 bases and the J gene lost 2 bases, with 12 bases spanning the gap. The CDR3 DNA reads TGTGCCAGCAGCGCTCGGCAGGGTCAAGAGACCCAGTACTTC. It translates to CASSARQGQETQYF.

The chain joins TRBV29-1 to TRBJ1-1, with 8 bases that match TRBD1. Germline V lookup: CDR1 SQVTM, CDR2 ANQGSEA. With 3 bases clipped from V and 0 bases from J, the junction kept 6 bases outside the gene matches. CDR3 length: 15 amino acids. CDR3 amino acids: CSVESWDRMNTEAFF. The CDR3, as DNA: TGCAGCGTTGAGTCCTGGGACAGGATGAACACTGAAGCTTTCTTT.